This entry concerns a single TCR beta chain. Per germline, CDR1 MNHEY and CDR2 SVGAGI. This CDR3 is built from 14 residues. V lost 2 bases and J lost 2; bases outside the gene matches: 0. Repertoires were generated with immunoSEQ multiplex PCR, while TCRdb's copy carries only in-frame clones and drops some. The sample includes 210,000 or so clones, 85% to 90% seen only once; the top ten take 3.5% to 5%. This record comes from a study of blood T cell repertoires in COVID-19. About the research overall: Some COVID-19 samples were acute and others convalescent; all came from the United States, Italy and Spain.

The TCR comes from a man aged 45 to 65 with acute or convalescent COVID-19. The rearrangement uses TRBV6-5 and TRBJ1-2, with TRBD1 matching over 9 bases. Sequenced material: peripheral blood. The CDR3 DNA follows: TGTGCCAGCAGTTACGGGACAGGGAACTATGGCTACACCTTC. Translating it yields CASSYGTGNYGYTF.